This T cell receptor beta chain was obtained from a study of T-cell memory formation after mild COVID-19. Turning to the study itself: For the most part, TCR clusters were specific to one donor. Study-wide points: Nothing confirmed that second-wave clones peaking on day 37 were specific for SARS-CoV-2. The finding that pre-infection memory included some responding clones suggested that cross-reactive memory joined.

The table lists this clonotype with a few counts. No antigen is known for it. TCRdb fed the 5' RACE reads into MiXCR, producing one record per CDR3 protein. Here the sample spans some 270,000 distinct CDR3 sequences, less than 20% being singletons. This clonotype was sampled from an adult woman who had mild COVID-19 (a few samples of this study predate the infection). Cell type and time point are not known. Sequenced input: PBMCs or a T cell subset sorted from them (not recorded which).

In DNA form, the CDR3 reads TGTGCCAGCAGTTACTCGGGGGTGCGAAACACTGAAGCTTTCTTT. This codes for CASSYSGVRNTEAFF. The chain carries TRBV6-5 and TRBJ1-1; D is perhaps TRBD1 (5 bases). CDR1 is MNHEY and CDR2 is SVGAGI in the germline V gene. Trimming took 0 bases from V and 2 from J, leaving 10 bases between them. CDR3 length: 15 amino acids.